The entry that follows covers one T cell receptor beta chain sequence. This clonotype was observed a few times. This clone's antigen is unknown. The input lacks base qualities; no much larger clone sits a single base away. Library construction relied on 5' RACE. Sequencing was carried out with an Illumina HiSeq 2000. A universal primer binding site was added through template switching, and the final cDNA carried a unique molecular identifier so that TCR cDNA molecules could be counted accurately. Specific primers in the conserved constant-segment region were used to synthesize first-strand cDNA for the TCR alpha and beta chains. To control for contamination, every cDNA library carried two barcodes: a SMART-Mk sample barcode plus Illumina barcodes. TruSeq adapter sequences, together with Illumina sample barcodes, were added in two successive PCR steps. The TCR alpha and beta cDNA libraries were sequenced on the Illumina HiSeq platform using custom primers. The source study handled its data this way. Unique molecular identifiers were extracted from raw reads with MiGEC, and CDR3 positions were determined with MiXCR. For each individual, recombination models were inferred using an EM algorithm with the repgenHMM and IGoR tools. The analysis of shared clonotypes was done with the tcR package in R, with sharing normalized by the product of cloneset sizes. Out-of-frame nonproductive sequences were analyzed to study raw recombination free of thymic and clonal selection effects. The raw public data were reprocessed by TCRdb itself: fastp quality trimming at Q25, MiXCR clonotype calling, in-frame beta chains only. Each record represents a unique CDR3 protein, reported with the most common genes and DNA among its rows. The authors' filters were not applied to this entry. In all, the sample holds about 190,000 distinct CDR3 sequences, and about 15% of those were seen once. The ten largest clones add up to over 35% of the sample.

From V the trimming removes 6 bases and from J it removes 5 bases, while the gene matches leave 5 bases of the junction unaccounted for. The germline V gene (reference sequence) sets CDR1 to MNHEY and CDR2 to SMNVEV. Spanning cysteine to phenylalanine, the CDR3 consists of 15 amino acids. Only the CDR3 DNA stays, 45 bases, in frame from base 1. The data originate from a study of identical twins (TCRdb year 2016). Regarding the research as a whole: To test whether fetal clonotypes persist, this study deep-sequenced TCR alpha and beta repertoires from monozygotic twins, from unrelated adults of various ages, and from cord blood. To rule out contamination, replicate twin experiments were performed at different times with different library preparation protocols. Results and caveats for the whole study, not just this receptor: Because the same donors could not be followed over many years, the conclusions depended on cross-sectional statistical analysis. Excess twin sharing in beta out-of-frame sequences was weaker because fewer shared sequences lowered the signal-to-noise ratio. Zero-insertion analyses could be partly confounded by invariant T cells such as MAIT and iNKT, though diverse VJ usage argued against such confounding for most clonotypes. In monozygotic twins, recombination models systematically underestimated out-of-frame TCR alpha sharing, but the models matched the sharing seen between unrelated individuals. Fewer insertions were carried by abundant cord blood beta clonotypes, a similar but weaker trend appeared in young adult naive repertoires, and no such trend appeared in memory repertoires. Compared with coincidental sharing between unrelated individuals, out-of-frame TCR alpha sequences shared between twins showed an excess of sequences with low generation probability.

Every donor was a healthy Caucasian. Three pairs of female monozygotic twins, all aged about 18 to 30 years, were included in the twin cohort. CD4+ and CD8+ T cell populations were isolated with positive isolation kits from Invitrogen. This sample also appeared in a second study, on T cells expressing NK-cell markers. The second source states: About eight donors provided sorted CD3+CD56+NKG2C+, CD3+CD56+NKG2C- and CD3+CD56-NKG2C+ T-cell subsets, whose TCR beta-chain repertoires were profiled. Among the eight sequenced donors, seven were HCMV-seropositive and one was HCMV-seronegative. In several experiments an anti-gammadeltaTCR antibody was added to restrict sorting to alphabetaTCR-expressing T cells. In over five donors, the dominant CD3+CD56+NKG2C+ clonotypes were among the top 10 CD8+ clonotypes and accounted for roughly 1.0-7.0% of CD8+ T cells. Those dominant clonotypes were again the most abundant among CD3+CD56-NKG2C+ cells in a handful of donors, at roughly 25-60.1%. Whether the expanded NKG2C-expressing T cell clones were specific for HCMV antigens remained unclear. The eight sequenced donors were randomly selected healthy volunteers, three men and five women. HCMV-specific IgG was detected in serum with a commercial ELISA kit to determine HCMV serostatus. Reads were demultiplexed and grouped by UMI with MIGEC, and clonotypes were assembled and quantified with MiTCR. Only TCR cDNA sequences supported by at least two reads were kept to exclude erroneous sequences. The tcR package was used for downstream repertoire analysis, and clonotypes were matched between fractions using CDR3 nucleotide sequence together with V segment. VDJmatch was used to annotate antigen specificity against VDJdb, with one amino acid substitution in CDR3 allowed.

This chain is built from TRBV27 and TRBJ2-2, with 11 central nucleotides matching TRBD2. The clonotype originates from a woman between 18 and 29 years old in good health. Material: CD8+ T cells sorted from blood. Read as DNA, the sequence is TGTGCCAGCAGGGTCCTAGCGGGAGGTACCGGGGAGCTGTTTTTT. This codes for CASRVLAGGTGELFF.